These 8 T cell receptor beta chains were all obtained from the same sample, sequenced in a study of blood T cell repertoires in COVID-19 (dated by TCRdb to 2020 to 2022). Library creation used the immunoSEQ multiplex PCR assay. In its TCRdb copy, this immuneACCESS table keeps in-frame sequences only and misses some clones. Where compared with another copy, unresolved V genes explain less than half of these, and the others have no known cause. Recorded for this sample are 55,000 to 70,000 clones; about 85% of them occurred a single time. Together, the top ten hold approximately 3.6% of the sample. Sequenced material: peripheral blood. The source is a woman older than 75 with acute or convalescent COVID-19.

This rearrangement joins TRBV7-9 to TRBJ2-7, with 9 nucleotides matching TRBD1. The CDR3 loop spans 15 amino acids. CDR1 is SEHNR, CDR2 FQNEAQ, per germline (reference sequence). The junction had 6 bases not matched to a gene; V was cut back by 4 bases and J by 2 bases. CDR3 loop: CASSSTGGPPYEQYF. In nucleotides, the CDR3 is TGTGCCAGCAGCTCTACAGGGGGCCCGCCCTACGAGCAGTACTTC.

The chain couples TRBV7-2 to TRBJ2-3; 9 bases align to TRBD2. Trimming at V came to 4 bases and at J to 2 bases, leaving 7 bases not matched to a gene. This CDR3 has 16 amino acids. Per the germline V gene, CDR1 is SGHTA and CDR2 is FQGNSA. CDR3 protein: CASSSEAGGSTDTQYF. CDR3 coding DNA: TGTGCCAGCAGCTCAGAAGCGGGGGGATCCACAGATACGCAGTATTTT.

The gene calls are TRBV20-1 and TRBJ2-7; TRBD2 is a possible D gene (6 bases). The germline CDR1 and CDR2 sequences are DFQATT and SNEGSKA (reference sequence). The CDR3 is 15 residues long. V lost 3 bases and J lost 4, with 19 bases in between. CDR3 DNA sequence: TGCAGTGCTAGTCCTGGGGCCGGGAGTGGGTACGAGCAGTACTTC. Translated, it gives CSASPGAGSGYEQYF.

The J gene is TRBJ1-5, the V gene TRBV5-1, with TRBD1 identical over 8 bases. The germline gives CDR1 SGHRS, CDR2 YFSETQ. CDR3 size: 13 residues. With V trimmed by 4 bases and J by 6 bases, 3 bases remained unmatched. The CDR3 sequence is CASSGQGGQPQHF. CDR3 DNA sequence: TGCGCCAGCAGCGGACAGGGTGGTCAGCCCCAGCATTTT.

J is TRBJ1-5 and V is TRBV7-8; D is undetermined. This CDR3 contains 14 residues. Germline V gene data show CDR1 as SGHVS and CDR2 as FQNEAQ. With 5 bases removed from V and 6 bases from J, the gap between germline ends came to 14 bases. The CDR3 sequence is CASSNGISGQPQHF. The CDR3 coding sequence is TGTGCCAGCAGCAACGGGATTTCGGGTCAGCCCCAGCATTTT.

V and J are TRBV14 and TRBJ1-1; no definite D call. Germline V gives CDR1 SGHDN, CDR2 FVKESK. The CDR3 covers 14 residues. The V end lost 0 bases, the J end lost 11 bases, and 16 bases lay between the germline ends. The CDR3 sequence: CASSQDGLGRRAFF. The CDR3 nucleotides are TGTGCCAGCAGCCAAGATGGCCTGGGGAGACGTGCTTTCTTT. Drawing the rest from reference TRBV14 and TRBJ1-1, the complete variable domain is EAGVTQFPSHSVIEKGQTVTLRCDPISGHDNLYWYRRVMGKEIKFLLHFVKESKQDESGMPNNRFLAERTGGTYSTLKVQPAELEDSGVYFCASSQDGLGRRAFFGQGTRLTVV.

This clone showed up just a few times. The gene calls are TRBV12-5 and TRBJ1-2; D possibly corresponds to TRBD1 (5 bases). The ends were cut back, 5 bases at V and 0 bases at J, with 13 bases in the middle. The germline gives CDR1 LGHNT, CDR2 FRNRAP. The CDR3 has 15 amino acids. The CDR3 DNA sequence: TGTGCTAGTGGTGGGGGGGACCTCACTAACTATGGCTACACCTTC. As protein: CASGGGDLTNYGYTF.

The genes are TRBV4-2 and TRBJ2-1, with 15 bases fitting TRBD2. Germline assignment: CDR1 LGHNA and CDR2 YNFKEQ. The J segment lost 9 bases and the V segment lost 4 bases, leaving 13 bases of the junction unmatched. The CDR3 totals 18 residues. The CDR3 DNA is TGTGCCAGCAGCCTGCAGCAACTGGGACTAGCGGGAGGCGGTGAGCAGTTCTTC. It yields the protein CASSLQQLGLAGGGEQFF.